This T cell receptor (beta chain) was found in a study of Ad26.COV2.S vaccination and SARS-CoV-2 variants. TCRdb keeps only in-frame clones here, not all; method: immunoSEQ multiplex PCR. Among about 350,000 clones listed, about 89% were seen once. The sample's treatment: roughly 20 received Ad26.COV2.S at low or high dose, single or two shots; a few received placebo; per-sample allocation not given. At day 63 after the first vaccine or placebo injection, samples were drawn. This CDR3 is 13 amino acids long. Germline V gives CDR1 SGHRS, CDR2 YFSETQ. V shed 0 bases, J shed 5 bases, and the junction held 2 bases outside the gene matches.

Sequencing was performed on peripheral blood, taken in a trial of Ad26.COV2.S vaccine versus placebo. The clonotype originates from a person between 18 and 65 years old who received the Ad26.COV2.S COVID-19 vaccine or a placebo. This chain links TRBV5-1 with TRBJ2-7; 7 nucleotides line up with TRBD1. CDR3 nucleotide sequence: TGCGCCAGCAGCTTGGGACAGGGCCACGAGCAGTACTTC. Translation gives CASSLGQGHEQYF.